Below are 7 T cell receptor beta chains sequenced from a single sample in a study of shared clonotypes between healthy human individuals. This table comes from immunoSEQ multiplex PCR, and its TCRdb copy is limited to in-frame clones, with some not included. The top ten clones hold under 0.45% of a sample with 1,400,000 or so clones, approximately 98.5% of them seen once. The sample consisted of naive CD4+ T cells sorted from blood. The subset is: CD45RA+ positively selected. The origin of the receptors is a young man in good health.

The chain joins TRBV19 to TRBJ1-4, with D maybe TRBD1 (5 bases). The CDR3 has 14 residues. V was trimmed by 3 bases and J by 8 bases, leaving 13 bases between them. Germline CDR1 reads LNHDA; CDR2 reads SQIVND (reference sequence). The CDR3 loop is CASSISGGTEKLFF. In nucleotides, the CDR3 is TGTGCCAGTAGTATCTCCGGGGGAACCGAAAAACTGTTTTTT.

The chain employs TRBV10-3 and TRBJ2-3; the D gene is possibly TRBD1 (6 bases). This CDR3 has 16 residues. The germline V and J ends were trimmed by 4 bases and 4 bases, with 18 bases remaining between them. CDR1 is ENHRY and CDR2 is SYGVKD in the germline V gene. The CDR3: CAISGASGVGADTQYF. In DNA, the CDR3 is TGTGCCATCAGTGGAGCATCAGGGGTTGGAGCAGATACGCAGTATTTT.

V is TRBV28 and J is TRBJ1-1; maybe TRBD1 (6 bases). From germline, CDR1 is MDHEN and CDR2 SYDVKM. The CDR3 is 14 residues long. V was shortened by 5 bases and J by 5 bases, with 15 bases between the two germline ends. The chain's CDR3 is CASSQGGEWTEAFF. The DNA for the CDR3 is TGTGCCAGCAGTCAAGGGGGAGAATGGACTGAAGCTTTCTTT.

The V call is TRBV5-5, the J call TRBJ2-1; D call uncertain. Germline assignment: CDR1 SGHKS and CDR2 YYEKEE (reference sequence). The CDR3 sequence is 15 residues long. Trimming shortened V by 3 bases and J by 2 bases, and 12 bases separated the two germline ends. The CDR3 loop reads CASSSLKDPYNEQFF. CDR3 coding DNA: TGTGCCAGCAGCTCCCTGAAGGATCCCTACAATGAGCAGTTCTTC.

The chain is built from TRBV5-4 and TRBJ2-7, with 11 bases fitting TRBD2. Germline V gene lookup returns CDR1 SGHNT and CDR2 YYREEE (reference sequence). Losses at the gene ends were 2 bases for V and 2 bases for J; bases not matched to a gene: 0. The CDR3 covers 14 residues. The CDR3 region has the DNA TGTGCCAGCAGCTTTAGCGGGAGGGCCTACGAGCAGTACTTC. Encoded protein: CASSFSGRAYEQYF.

The chain carries TRBV5-1 and TRBJ2-1; 9 bases line up with TRBD1. Losses at the gene ends were 2 bases for V and 5 bases for J; bases not matched to a gene: 5. The CDR3 length is 15 residues. CDR1 is SGHRS and CDR2 is YFSETQ in the germline V gene. The CDR3 loop reads CASSLMGQGNNEQFF. DNA for the CDR3: TGCGCCAGCAGCTTAATGGGACAGGGAAACAATGAGCAGTTCTTC.

The chain couples TRBV7-2 to TRBJ1-1; D remains ambiguous. The CDR3 has 14 amino acids. In germline, CDR1 is SGHTA, CDR2 FQGNSA. Between the trimmed V and J ends, which lost 4 bases and 4 bases, there was a span of 13 bases. CDR3 loop: CASSWRTESTEAFF. CDR3 nucleotide sequence: TGTGCCAGCAGCTGGAGGACGGAGTCCACTGAAGCTTTCTTT.